This TCR beta chain was profiled in a study of OX40 agonist ivuxolimab in advanced cancers. Study context: Partial responses occurred in Three dose-escalation patients, one with hepatocellular carcinoma and two with cutaneous melanoma.

Only in-frame clones appear in the TCRdb table, and some are missing; sequencing was by immunoSEQ multiplex PCR. The sample lists around 76,000 clones, 78% occurring once. The CDR3 totals 16 residues. Germline-derived CDR1 and CDR2 are LGHNA and YNFKEQ. V lost 0 bases and J lost 4, with 13 bases in between. Systemic immunosuppression or a history of autoimmune disease excluded patients. The TCR originated in an adult with an advanced solid tumor such as melanoma, head and neck, liver or kidney cancer. The chain employs TRBV4-2 and TRBJ1-3; possible D gene TRBD1, 5 bases. The material was CD4+ or CD8+ T cells sorted from blood, obtained in a trial of the OX40 agonist ivuxolimab. The CDR3 DNA sequence: TGTGCCAGCAGCCAAGATTTGGGGGTCGGCGGAAACACCATATATTTT. Its protein product is CASSQDLGVGGNTIYF.